A selection of T cell receptor beta chains follows, all from one sample in a study of blood T cell repertoires in COVID-19. Some clones are missing from TCRdb's copy, which holds only in-frame ones; the method was immunoSEQ multiplex PCR. Of about 120,000 clones listed, about four fifths are singletons. Input material: peripheral blood. These receptors were taken from a woman aged 40 to 50 with acute or convalescent COVID-19. Both conserved end residues are part of each CDR3. Each record gives: clone size, J gene, V gene, D gene, CDR3 protein, CDR3 DNA. A D gene is named only where the DNA matches it firmly. The listing skips clone size in some rows; elsewhere it reads once, few, many or a size class.

size: NA; J: TRBJ1-6; V: TRBV14; D: NA; CDR3: CASTAHPNSPLHF; DNA: TGTGCCAGCACCGCACACCCGAATTCACCCCTCCACTTT
size: NA; J: TRBJ1-4; V: TRBV4-2; D: TRBD1; CDR3: CASSQGDRGQKLFF; DNA: TGTGCCAGCAGCCAGGGAGACAGGGGTCAAAAACTGTTTTTT
size: NA; J: TRBJ1-1; V: TRBV18; D: TRBD1; CDR3: CASSNAYGTEAAFF; DNA: TGTGCCAGCTCAAACGCTTACGGGACAGAGGCCGCTTTCTTT
size: NA; J: TRBJ1-3; V: TRBV5-1; D: NA; CDR3: CASSLDGSSGNTIYF; DNA: TGCGCCAGCAGCTTGGATGGGAGCTCTGGAAACACCATATATTTT
size: NA; J: TRBJ2-3; V: TRBV9; D: TRBD1; CDR3: CASSATGGDFADTQYF; DNA: TGTGCCAGCAGCGCCACAGGGGGCGATTTTGCAGATACGCAGTATTTT
size: NA; J: TRBJ1-6; V: TRBV6-4; D: NA; CDR3: CASSRLRDSPLHF; DNA: TGTGCCAGCAGCCGGTTGAGAGATTCACCCCTCCACTTT
size: NA; J: TRBJ1-2; V: TRBV29-1; D: NA; CDR3: CSVEAGPYGYTF; DNA: TGCAGCGTTGAAGCTGGGCCCTATGGCTACACCTTC
size: NA; J: TRBJ1-3; V: TRBV10-3; D: TRBD1; CDR3: CAITSGQGNTIYF; DNA: TGTGCCATCACTTCGGGACAGGGAAACACCATATATTTT
size: few; J: TRBJ1-1; V: TRBV7-2; D: TRBD1; CDR3: CASSLSTGIGTEAFF; DNA: TGTGCCAGCAGCTTATCGACAGGGATCGGGACTGAAGCTTTCTTT
size: NA; J: TRBJ1-6; V: TRBV18; D: NA; CDR3: CASSPDRNSPLHF; DNA: TGTGCCAGCTCTCCTGACAGAAATTCACCCCTCCACTTT
size: NA; J: TRBJ2-1; V: TRBV6-5; D: NA; CDR3: CASGAVHLGGDEQFF; DNA: TGTGCCAGCGGGGCAGTTCATCTCGGCGGGGATGAGCAGTTCTTC
size: NA; J: TRBJ2-7; V: TRBV5-1; D: TRBD1; CDR3: CASSLTGGGEQYF; DNA: TGCGCCAGCAGCTTGACAGGGGGTGGGGAGCAGTACTTC
size: NA; J: TRBJ1-4; V: TRBV6-5; D: NA; CDR3: CASSYSVRAEKLFF; DNA: TGTGCCAGCAGTTACAGTGTCAGGGCCGAAAAACTGTTTTTT
size: once; J: TRBJ2-2; V: TRBV18; D: TRBD2; CDR3: CASSPRSGGAATGELFF; DNA: TGTGCCAGCTCACCCCGGAGCGGGGGGGCCGCCACCGGGGAGCTGTTTTTT
size: NA; J: TRBJ1-6; V: TRBV10-2; D: NA; CDR3: CASSESRNSPLHF; DNA: TGCGCCAGCAGTGAGTCGCGGAATTCACCCCTCCACTTT
size: NA; J: TRBJ2-2; V: TRBV9; D: NA; CDR3: CASSASPPGTGELFF; DNA: TGTGCCAGCAGCGCGTCTCCACCGGGCACCGGGGAGCTGTTTTTT
size: few; J: TRBJ2-1; V: TRBV2; D: TRBD2; CDR3: CASQRLGGAYNEQFF; DNA: TGTGCCAGCCAAAGGCTCGGGGGGGCCTACAATGAGCAGTTCTTC
size: NA; J: TRBJ1-1; V: TRBV6-5; D: NA; CDR3: CASSYTGLTEAFF; DNA: TGTGCCAGCAGCTATACAGGGTTGACTGAAGCTTTCTTT
size: NA; J: TRBJ1-1; V: TRBV7-9; D: TRBD1; CDR3: CASSLGKAGGRNTEAFF; DNA: TGTGCCAGCAGCTTAGGAAAGGCAGGGGGGAGGAATACTGAAGCTTTCTTT
size: NA; J: TRBJ2-1; V: TRBV19; D: NA; CDR3: CASKAVSTSSYNEQFF; DNA: TGTGCCAGTAAGGCGGTATCCACCAGCTCCTACAATGAGCAGTTCTTC
size: NA; J: TRBJ1-2; V: TRBV2; D: NA; CDR3: CASSEQGGGYTF; DNA: TGTGCCAGCAGTGAGCAGGGAGGTGGCTACACCTTC
size: NA; J: TRBJ2-7; V: TRBV30; D: NA; CDR3: CAWSVNQGYEQYF; DNA: TGTGCCTGGAGTGTTAACCAGGGCTACGAGCAGTACTTC
size: NA; J: TRBJ1-5; V: TRBV7-9; D: TRBD1; CDR3: CASSPTGETNQPQHF; DNA: TGTGCCAGCAGCCCTACAGGGGAGACTAATCAGCCCCAGCATTTT
size: NA; J: TRBJ1-1; V: TRBV6-6; D: NA; CDR3: CASRRGQDTEAFF; DNA: TGTGCCAGCAGAAGGGGACAAGACACTGAAGCTTTCTTT